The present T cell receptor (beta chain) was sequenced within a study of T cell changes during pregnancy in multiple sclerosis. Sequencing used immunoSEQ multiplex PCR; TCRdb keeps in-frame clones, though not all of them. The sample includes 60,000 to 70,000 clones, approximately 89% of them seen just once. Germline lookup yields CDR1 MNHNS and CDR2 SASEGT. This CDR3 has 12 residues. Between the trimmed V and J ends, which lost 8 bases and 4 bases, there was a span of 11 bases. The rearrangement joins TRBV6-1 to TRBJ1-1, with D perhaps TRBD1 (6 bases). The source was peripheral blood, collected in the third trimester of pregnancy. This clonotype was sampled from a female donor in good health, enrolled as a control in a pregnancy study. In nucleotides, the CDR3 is TGTGCCAGCCAGCCCAGGGGCACTGAAGCTTTCTTT. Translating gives CASQPRGTEAFF.